This T cell receptor delta chain was identified during a study of Vδ1+ human thymocytes. This clone has only a few counts. Its antigen is not known. Sequences come from RNA converted to cDNA by reverse transcription. CDR3 amplicons came from multiplex PCR with pooled V-gene forward and constant-region reverse primers. TCRdb used CATT to re-call clones from the multiplex PCR reads. The sample consists of tens of thousands of delta-chain clones, about 15% of them appearing once. Germline V lookup: CDR1 TSWWSYY, CDR2 QGS. V dropped 1 base and J dropped 7; count of bases not matched to a gene: 23. The CDR3 is 20 residues long. General study results and limits: Highly polyclonal TRG and TRD repertoires with Gaussian CDR3 length distributions appeared in thymus.

This clonotype originated in a boy less than two years old who had congenital heart surgery. The chain has TRDV1 and TRDJ1, with 8 positions matching TRDD3. The sequencing input was Vdelta1+ gamma-delta thymocytes from the thymus. The subset denotes: FACS-sorted CD3+ TCRalphabeta- TCRVdelta1+ TCRVdelta2- thymocytes. The CDR3 region has the DNA TGTGCTCTTGGGGAACGAATGACCTTAAGGGCGCTACTGGGGGGCACTAAACTCATCTTT. The encoded protein is CALGERMTLRALLGGTKLIF.